This T cell receptor beta chain was observed in a study of T cell responses to AZD1222 COVID-19 vaccine. Points from the study as a whole: Two AZD1222 doses significantly raised spike-specific TCR breadth and depth over controls.

Clones were sequenced by immunoSEQ multiplex PCR, and TCRdb holds only the in-frame ones, with some missing. This sample yields approximately 150,000 clones, of which less than 95% are seen a single time; approximately 1.5% belongs to the top ten. The length of the CDR3 is 14 residues. The J segment lost 5 bases and the V segment lost 6 bases, leaving 7 bases of the junction unmatched. Germline V gives CDR1 MNHEY, CDR2 SVGEGT. As concerns this clone: Its target is not known.

This chain connects TRBV6-2 or TRBV6-3 to TRBJ1-5, with TRBD1 matching 7 bases. The receptor comes from an adult in good health. The starting material was peripheral blood, obtained on day 0 of AZD1222 vaccination. As DNA, the CDR3 is TGTGCCAGCAGGCCTTCAGGGGGAGATCAGCCCCAGCATTTT. Protein: CASRPSGGDQPQHF.